These T cell receptor beta chains were read from a single sample in a study of cytomegalovirus exposure and HLA in healthy donors. Data came from immunoSEQ multiplex PCR; TCRdb stores just in-frame clones and leaves some out. The table has approximately 75,000 clones, 65% to 70% seen once; the top ten hold about a fifth. The sequencing input was PBMCs. The receptors were sampled from a man between 40 and 49 years old in good health and CMV-seropositive. Each CDR3 is given with its conserved first and last residue. The D gene is left open where the match is weak. Clone size is stated in some rows and not others, as once, few, many or a class when expanded.

d_gene,abundance,j_gene,v_gene,CDR3nt,CDR3aa
-,-,TRBJ2-7,TRBV19,TGTGCCAGTAGTATATCCGGACTTACCGCCTACGAGCAGTACTTC,CASSISGLTAYEQYF
-,-,TRBJ2-7,TRBV18,TGTGCCAGCTCACCGGACAGCAACTCCTACGAGCAGTACTTC,CASSPDSNSYEQYF
-,few,TRBJ1-1,TRBV27,TGTGCCAGCAGTTTATCGACCGCGAGGGGGAAAACTGAAGCTTTCTTT,CASSLSTARGKTEAFF
-,few,TRBJ1-1,TRBV7-2,TGTGCCAGCAGCTTAGTAGGGGTCACTGAAGCTTTCTTT,CASSLVGVTEAFF
-,-,TRBJ1-4,TRBV2,TGTGCCAGCAGTGTTAGAAGCTCTAATGAAAAACTGTTTTTT,CASSVRSSNEKLFF
-,-,TRBJ1-1,TRBV9,TGTGCCAGCAGCGTAGTGAGCGGGACGAACACTGAAGCTTTCTTT,CASSVVSGTNTEAFF
-,few,TRBJ2-3,TRBV7-8,TGTGCCAGCAGCCCCCGTTTCTCTAGCACAGATACGCAGTATTTT,CASSPRFSSTDTQYF
-,-,TRBJ2-3,TRBV9,TGTGCCAGCAGCGTTCTCAGAACAGATACGCAGTATTTT,CASSVLRTDTQYF
-,-,TRBJ2-7,TRBV7-2,TGTGCCAGCAGCTTAAGGCAGGGTGCAGGTTCCGGTTACGAGCAGTACTTC,CASSLRQGAGSGYEQYF
TRBD1,-,TRBJ2-7,TRBV7-8,TGTGCCAGCAGCTTACTTGGGCAGGGGGCGCCGTACGAGCAGTACTTC,CASSLLGQGAPYEQYF
-,-,TRBJ1-1,TRBV2,TGTGCCAGCAGTGCGCAGGGTACCACTGAAGCTTTCTTT,CASSAQGTTEAFF
-,few,TRBJ2-2,TRBV5-6,TGTGCCAGCAGCTCGGGTGAAACCGGGGAGCTGTTTTTT,CASSSGETGELFF
-,-,TRBJ2-1,TRBV18,TGTGCCAGCTCACCGGGACTTGACGAGGAGCAGTTCTTC,CASSPGLDEEQFF
TRBD1,-,TRBJ1-5,TRBV6-5,TGTGCCAGCAGACATGACAGGGGGACTCAGCCCCAGCATTTT,CASRHDRGTQPQHF
-,-,TRBJ2-3,TRBV5-4,TGTGCCAGCAGCACAGGGAGCACAGATACGCAGTATTTT,CASSTGSTDTQYF
TRBD1,-,TRBJ1-1,TRBV30,TGTGCCTGGAAGGGGACAGGGGGTATGAACACTGAAGCTTTCTTT,CAWKGTGGMNTEAFF
-,-,TRBJ2-7,TRBV2,TGTGCCAGCAGTGAAGACAGGCTGAGCTCCTACGAGCAGTACTTC,CASSEDRLSSYEQYF
TRBD2,-,TRBJ2-7,TRBV30,TGTGCCTGGAGTGTACGCGGGGGCTCCTACGAGCAGTACTTC,CAWSVRGGSYEQYF
-,-,TRBJ1-1,TRBV4-2,TGTGCCAGCAGCCAAGATGGCCGAAACACTGAAGCTTTCTTT,CASSQDGRNTEAFF
-,-,TRBJ1-4,TRBV5-4,TGTGCCAGCAGCTTGGGGGCCGAAAAACTGTTTTTT,CASSLGAEKLFF
-,-,TRBJ1-1,TRBV7-3,TGTGCCAGCAGCTCTCGACTGGGAGGGACTGAAGCTTTCTTT,CASSSRLGGTEAFF
TRBD2,few,TRBJ2-1,TRBV29-1,TGCAGCGCCACCGGGGGGTCGACCTACAATGAGCAGTTCTTC,CSATGGSTYNEQFF
TRBD2,-,TRBJ2-1,TRBV5-1,TGCGCCAGCAGCTTGGTTGCGGGAGACAATGAGCAGTTCTTC,CASSLVAGDNEQFF
-,-,TRBJ2-5,TRBV15,TGTGCCACCAGCAGGACTAGTGCAGAGACCCAGTACTTC,CATSRTSAETQYF
TRBD2,-,TRBJ2-1,TRBV14,TGTGCCAGCAGCCGGGAGCAGCGGGGGATACCAGGGGTCTTC,CASSREQRGIPGVF
-,-,TRBJ1-1,TRBV7-9,TGTGCCAGCAGCCTCCTTTTTCGGGGTCGGACTGAAGCTTTCTTT,CASSLLFRGRTEAFF
-,-,TRBJ1-4,TRBV4-1,TGCGCCAGCAGCCAATACAGGGTGGGTGAAAAACTGTTTTTT,CASSQYRVGEKLFF
TRBD1,-,TRBJ2-1,TRBV7-2,TGTGCCAGCAGCTCTCGGACCGGACAGGGGGCTTCCGGTGAGCAGTTCTTC,CASSSRTGQGASGEQFF
-,-,TRBJ1-2,TRBV5-1,TGCGCCAGCAGCTTGGCCGGGGGTGGCTACACCTTC,CASSLAGGGYTF
-,-,TRBJ2-7,TRBV6-5,TGTGCCAGCAGTTCGGAGAGCTACGAGCAGTACTTC,CASSSESYEQYF
-,-,TRBJ2-3,TRBV7-3,TGTGCCAGCAGCCCGGATGGTCTAGCCGGGACAGATACGCAGTATTTT,CASSPDGLAGTDTQYF
-,-,TRBJ2-5,TRBV4-2,TGTGCCAGCAGCCAAGATTTGACACGAAACCAAGAGACCCAGTACTTC,CASSQDLTRNQETQYF
-,-,TRBJ1-4,TRBV4-3,TGCGCCAGCAGCCCAACACAGGGCTTGGCTAATGAAAAACTGTTTTTT,CASSPTQGLANEKLFF
-,-,TRBJ1-3,TRBV4-1,TGCGCCAGCAGCCAAGACGCCCACGGCTCTGGAAACACCATATATTTT,CASSQDAHGSGNTIYF
TRBD1,once,TRBJ1-6,TRBV2,TGTGCCAGCATGAACCCGGGACAGGGGAATTCACCCCTCCACTTT,CASMNPGQGNSPLHF
-,-,TRBJ2-7,TRBV18,TGTGCCAGCTCACCACCTCCCCAGGGTTACGAGCAGTACTTC,CASSPPPQGYEQYF
-,-,TRBJ1-1,TRBV7-2,TGTGCCAGCAGCTTAGGACTTGGGAACACTGAAGCTTTCTTT,CASSLGLGNTEAFF
TRBD1,-,TRBJ1-4,TRBV7-6,TGTGCCAGTGGCGGGGACAGGGGGCCAACTAATGAAAAACTGTTTTTT,CASGGDRGPTNEKLFF
TRBD1,-,TRBJ2-7,TRBV5-4,TGTGCCAGCAGCCCGGGGACAGTTGAGCAGTACTTC,CASSPGTVEQYF
-,-,TRBJ1-5,TRBV28,TGTGCCAGCAGACGAGGACTAAATCAGCCCCAGCATTTT,CASRRGLNQPQHF
-,few,TRBJ1-5,TRBV7-2,TGTGCCAGCAGCGGTTACAGGAATCAGCCCCAGCATTTT,CASSGYRNQPQHF
-,once,TRBJ2-3,TRBV7-9,TGTGCCAGCAGCTTGGGGCAACCCACAGATACGCAGTATTTT,CASSLGQPTDTQYF
-,few,TRBJ1-2,TRBV5-1,TGCGCCAGCAGCGCCGTCAAGAGCTATGGCTACACCTTC,CASSAVKSYGYTF